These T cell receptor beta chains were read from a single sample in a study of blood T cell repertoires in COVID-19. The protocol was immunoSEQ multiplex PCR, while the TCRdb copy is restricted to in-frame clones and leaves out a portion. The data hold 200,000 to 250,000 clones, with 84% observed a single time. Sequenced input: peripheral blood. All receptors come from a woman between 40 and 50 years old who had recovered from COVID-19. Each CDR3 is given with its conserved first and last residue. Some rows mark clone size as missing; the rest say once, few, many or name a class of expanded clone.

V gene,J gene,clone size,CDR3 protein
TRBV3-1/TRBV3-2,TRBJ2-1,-,CASSQDFGGTYNEQFF
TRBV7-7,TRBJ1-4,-,CASSQQEGEKLFF
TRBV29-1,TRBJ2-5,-,CSANQQGAQETQYF
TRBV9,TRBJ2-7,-,CASSEGADPWGYYEQYF
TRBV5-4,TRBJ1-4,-,CASSSGTADPTNEKLFF
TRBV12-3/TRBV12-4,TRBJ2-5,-,CASNRGRSETQYF
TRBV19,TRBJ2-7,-,CASSGGWQGRYEQYF
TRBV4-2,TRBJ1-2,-,CASGTTTKTESYGYTF
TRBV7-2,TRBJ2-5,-,CASSLAWAGGLETQYF
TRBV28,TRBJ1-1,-,CASSTLQNMNTEAFF
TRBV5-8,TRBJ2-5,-,CASTRRTVWGETQYF
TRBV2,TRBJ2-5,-,CASSRQSIGETQYF
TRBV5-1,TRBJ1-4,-,CASSLDGGNEKLFF
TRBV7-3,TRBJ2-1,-,CASSPGGREQFF
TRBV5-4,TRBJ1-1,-,CASSLVGTGLNTEAFF
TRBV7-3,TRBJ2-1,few,CASGEGQGTHNEQFF
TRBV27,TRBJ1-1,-,CASSWAQGSTEAFF
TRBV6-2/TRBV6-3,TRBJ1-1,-,CASSYEHKNTEAFF
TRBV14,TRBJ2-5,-,CASSRTVGGETQYF
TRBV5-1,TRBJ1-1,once,CASSSQRTEAFF
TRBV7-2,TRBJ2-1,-,CASSRRTSGAINNEQFF
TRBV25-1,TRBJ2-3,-,CASSGSGQGEDTQYF
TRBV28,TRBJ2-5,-,CASSFASGGVEETQYF
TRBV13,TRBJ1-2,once,CASSPQGGVGGYTF
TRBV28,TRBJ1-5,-,CASSLGGSGNQPQHF
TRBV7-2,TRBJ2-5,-,CASSLVSGGPQETQYF
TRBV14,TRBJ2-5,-,CASSRVQGGETQYF
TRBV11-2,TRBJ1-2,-,CASSLQDYGYTF
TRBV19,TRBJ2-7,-,CASSIAGGTGLGEQYF
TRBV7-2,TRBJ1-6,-,CASRKLTGESSPLHF
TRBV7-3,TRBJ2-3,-,CASSFTSSDTQYF
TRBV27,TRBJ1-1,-,CASSRLGFLARRGGNTEAFF
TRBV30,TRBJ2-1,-,CAWRVPIASSYNEQFF
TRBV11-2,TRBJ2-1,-,CASSIGQGGYNEQFF
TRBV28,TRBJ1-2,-,CASREGASKLTYGYTF
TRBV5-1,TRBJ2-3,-,CASSWSGGETDTQYF
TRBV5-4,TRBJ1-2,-,CASSLTGVNGYTF
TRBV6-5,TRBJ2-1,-,CASEPKSSYNEQFF
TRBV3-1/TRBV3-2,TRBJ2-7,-,CASSQSYGSYEQYF
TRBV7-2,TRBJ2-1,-,CASSLEGAVTYNEQFF
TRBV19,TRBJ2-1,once,CASSIDRDRYNEQFF
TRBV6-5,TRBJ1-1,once,CASRRAQVNEAFF